This TCR beta chain was captured by sequencing in a study of blood T cell repertoires in COVID-19. At the level of the study: There were acute and convalescent COVID-19 samples, and they came from the United States, Italy and Spain.

V lost 10 bases to trimming and J lost 0 bases; unmatched junction nucleotides: 8. Per the germline V gene, CDR1 is WSHSY and CDR2 is SAAADI. The CDR3 runs 14 residues. Generated by immunoSEQ multiplex PCR, the TCRdb table keeps only in-frame clones and is missing some. The table has 250,000 or so clones, 80% to 95% seen once. The sample was peripheral blood. This receptor was identified in a man aged 25 to 40 with COVID-19, enrolled during active disease. The chain links TRBV10-2 to TRBJ1-1; TRBD1 matches at 7 bases. CDR3 loop: CATMGQLMNTEAFF. In DNA form, the CDR3 reads TGCGCCACCATGGGACAGCTGATGAACACTGAAGCTTTCTTT.